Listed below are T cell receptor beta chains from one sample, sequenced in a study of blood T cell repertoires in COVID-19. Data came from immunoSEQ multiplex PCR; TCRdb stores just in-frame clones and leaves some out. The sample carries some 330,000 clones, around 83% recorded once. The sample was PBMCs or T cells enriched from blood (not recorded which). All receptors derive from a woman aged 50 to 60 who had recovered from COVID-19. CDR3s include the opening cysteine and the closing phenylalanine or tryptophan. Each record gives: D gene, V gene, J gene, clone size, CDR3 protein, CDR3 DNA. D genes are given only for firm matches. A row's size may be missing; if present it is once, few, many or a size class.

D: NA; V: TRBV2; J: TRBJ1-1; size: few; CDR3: CASSVSAGDITEAFF; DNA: TGTGCCAGCAGTGTATCCGCAGGGGACATCACTGAAGCTTTCTTT
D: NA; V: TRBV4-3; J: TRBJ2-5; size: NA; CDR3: CASSQEFSETQYF; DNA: TGCGCCAGCAGCCAAGAATTCTCGGAGACCCAGTACTTC
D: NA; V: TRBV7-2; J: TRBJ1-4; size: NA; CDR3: CASSPSGNNEKLFF; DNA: TGTGCCAGCAGCCCCTCCGGGAATAATGAAAAACTGTTTTTT
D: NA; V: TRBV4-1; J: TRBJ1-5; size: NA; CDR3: CASSQDPAGRQPQHF; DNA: TGCGCCAGCAGCCAAGATCCGGCGGGTCGGCAGCCCCAGCATTTT
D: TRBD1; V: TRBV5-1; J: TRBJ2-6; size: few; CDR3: CASSLAGQSRSSGANVLTF; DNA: TGCGCCAGCAGCTTGGCGGGACAGTCCCGGAGCTCTGGGGCCAACGTCCTGACTTTC
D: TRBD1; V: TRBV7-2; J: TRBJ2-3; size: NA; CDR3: CASSRDRGTDTQYF; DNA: TGTGCCAGCAGCCGGGACAGGGGCACAGATACGCAGTATTTT
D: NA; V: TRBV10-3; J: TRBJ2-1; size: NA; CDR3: CAIRGQSSYNEQFF; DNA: TGTGCCATCAGGGGACAAAGCTCCTACAATGAGCAGTTCTTC
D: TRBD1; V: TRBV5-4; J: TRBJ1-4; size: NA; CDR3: CASSLARDRGDEKLFF; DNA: TGTGCCAGCAGCTTGGCCCGGGACAGGGGCGATGAAAAACTGTTTTTT
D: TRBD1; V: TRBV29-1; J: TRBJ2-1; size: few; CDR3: CSVVPAHTGTANEQFF; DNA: TGCAGCGTTGTACCGGCCCACACCGGGACAGCCAATGAGCAGTTCTTC
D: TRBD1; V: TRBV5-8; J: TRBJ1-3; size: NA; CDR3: CASSPWTGVSGNTIYF; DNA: TGTGCCAGCAGCCCGTGGACAGGAGTCTCTGGAAACACCATATATTTT
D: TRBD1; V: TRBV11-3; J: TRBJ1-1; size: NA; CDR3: CASSRRTGTLVAFF; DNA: TGTGCCAGCAGCAGGAGGACAGGCACGCTAGTAGCTTTCTTT